The entry below describes one T cell receptor beta chain. This sample was taken from a study of OX40 agonist ivuxolimab in advanced cancers. About the study: Patients were treated with ivuxolimab, an agonistic anti-OX40 (CD134) antibody. Of mixed ages from about 23 to 79 and averaging 60 years, the group was 65% to 85% male. Three patients responded partially, comprising one with hepatocellular carcinoma and two with cutaneous melanoma.

On cycle 4 day 1 and cycle 7 day 1, as well as at baseline, blood was sampled. Method: immunoSEQ multiplex PCR; TCRdb's copy keeps in-frame clones and lacks some. The data contain around 30,000 clones, around 74% of them seen just once; the ten biggest clones take up 9.5% to 15%. This material consisted of CD4+ or CD8+ T cells sorted from blood, taken in a trial of the OX40 agonist ivuxolimab. The receptor's source is an adult with an advanced solid tumor such as melanoma, head and neck, liver or kidney cancer.

The CDR3 here is CATSRGEAGNTIYF. The DNA for the CDR3 is TGTGCCACCAGCAGAGGTGAAGCTGGAAACACCATATATTTT. The rearrangement joins TRBV15 to TRBJ1-3; D is undetermined. This CDR3 spans 14 amino acids. Trimming took 1 base from V and 2 from J, leaving 6 bases between them. CDR1 LNHNV and CDR2 YYDKDF come from the germline V gene (reference sequence).